The source of this TCR beta chain is a study of T cells after yellow fever vaccination. TCRdb reprocessed the 5' RACE reads with MiXCR, giving one entry per CDR3 protein. This sample has a few hundred thousand distinct CDR3 sequences, with around a sixth found just once. Trimming pared 4 bases from V and 5 bases from J, leaving 16 bases between. Germline V gives CDR1 SEHNR, CDR2 FQNEAQ (reference sequence). CDR3 length: 15 amino acids. The table lists this clonotype with many counts. This sequence joins TRBV7-9 and TRBJ2-3; the D gene is possibly TRBD2 (6 bases). The TCR originated in a young man who received the YFV17D yellow fever vaccine. The sample here was PBMCs, taken 5 days after the first yellow fever vaccination. The DNA of the CDR3 is TGTGCCAGCAGCTCTTTACGGGGGAAAGTAGATACGCAGTATTTT. Its protein product is CASSSLRGKVDTQYF. The full variable domain, rest sourced from reference TRBV7-9 and TRBJ2-3, is DTGVSQNPRHKITKRGQNVTFRCDPISEHNRLYWYRQTLGQGPEFLTYFQNEAQLEKSRLLSDRFSAERPKGSFSTLEIQRTEQGDSAMYLCASSSLRGKVDTQYFGPGTRLTVL.